This T cell receptor beta chain is from a study of blood T cells in healthy people across ages. Through a sample-barcoded 5' primer and a J-beta primer mix, a second PCR was run for 7 to 11 cycles. TCRdb reprocessed the 5' RACE reads via MiXCR and lists one record per CDR3 protein. The sample has approximately 810,000 distinct CDR3 sequences, 29% seen once; the top ten hold roughly 17%. Extraction yielded at least 6 micrograms of total RNA per sample. This clonotype was observed once. Its antigen remains unidentified. One junction end disagrees with the germline gene, perhaps due to a read error. Study-wide results and caveats: Unknown donor CMV status possibly confounded expanded clonotype changes. TCR beta diversity was tightly associated with the proportion of naive T cells.

The CDR3 has 18 residues. Per germline, CDR1 LGHNA and CDR2 YSLEER. Sequenced sample: blood. V is TRBV4-3 and J is TRBJ2-7; D possibly corresponds to TRBD1 (5 bases). The J call could be wrong; TRBJ2-5 is a better fit for the DNA end. This receptor was identified in a woman of 80 years or more in good health. The CDR3 spells CASRQEWGKVNPGETQYF. CDR3 bases: TGCGCCAGCAGGCAAGAATGGGGCAAGGTGAACCCAGGGGAGACCCAGTACTTC.